This record looks at one TCR beta chain sequence and its context. The target antigen is unknown. This record belongs to a study of glioma-infiltrating T cells after dendritic cell vaccination. For the study at large: Glioblastoma patients came from Phase I and II dendritic cell vaccination trials. Autologous tumor lysate was loaded overnight onto monocyte-derived dendritic cells grown about 7 days with IL-4 and GM-CSF.

The method was immunoSEQ multiplex PCR; TCRdb's version includes in-frame clones alone and lacks a portion of them. The table lists 80,000 to 95,000 clones, approximately 81% of them singletons. The junction had 7 bases not matched to a gene; V was cut back by 0 bases and J by 9 bases. The CDR3 loop spans 16 amino acids. Germline assignment: CDR1 KGHSH and CDR2 LQKENI. Study-level findings and limits: The cohort had few patients with full blood and tumor sets.

Time point denoted: after dendritic cell vaccination, including at tumor progression/relapse. Selection required adequate fresh-frozen tumor tissue plus more than two years' survival data. This TCR derives from a human donor with glioblastoma. The gene calls are TRBV18 and TRBJ1-6, with 8 bases fitting TRBD1. The source material was blood, sampled after dendritic cell vaccination. The CDR3 DNA reads as TGTGCCAGCTCACCACCGGACAGGGCATTCAGTTCACCCCTCCACTTT. This codes for CASSPPDRAFSSPLHF. The full variable domain, rest sourced from reference TRBV18 and TRBJ1-6, is NAGVMQNPRHLVRRRGQEARLRCSPMKGHSHVYWYRQLPEEGLKFMVYLQKENIIDESGMPKERFSAEFPKEGPSILRIQQVVRGDSAAYFCASSPPDRAFSSPLHFGNGTRLTVT.